Listed here are 5 T cell receptor beta chains from one sample, sequenced in a study of siplizumab effects on memory and regulatory T cells. The method was immunoSEQ multiplex PCR; TCRdb's version includes in-frame clones alone and lacks a portion of them. This table holds roughly 100,000 clones, approximately 94% found once. The sample was CD4+ T cells sorted from blood. The receptors were sampled from a human donor in good health.

The chain links TRBV6-1 to TRBJ1-5, with D tentatively TRBD1 (5 bases). The CDR3 loop spans 15 amino acids. Trimming cost V 6 bases and J 10 bases, with 22 bases left between them. Germline CDR1 MNHNS, CDR2 SASEGT. Here the CDR3 DNA reads TGTGCCAGCAGGGGGACCGAAATAGCAAAGGGTCCCCAGCATTTT. Its translation: CASRGTEIAKGPQHF.

This sequence joins TRBV7-3 and TRBJ2-1; TRBD1 matches at 7 bases. The CDR3 loop spans 13 amino acids. Germline CDR1 SGHTA, CDR2 FQGTGA. The V gene end was trimmed by 2 bases and the J gene end by 10 bases; junction bases not matched to a gene: 5. CDR3 nucleotide sequence: TGTGCCAGCAGCTTAGCTAACAGGGGAGAGCAGTTCTTC. Translated: CASSLANRGEQFF.

The chain couples TRBV5-5 to TRBJ2-1; 11 nucleotides agree with TRBD2. The ends lost 2 bases at V and 7 bases at J; junction bases unmatched: 8. Per germline, CDR1 SGHKS and CDR2 YYEKEE (reference sequence). There are 16 residues in the CDR3. CDR3 region: CASSFLIVAGGNEQFF. The CDR3 coding sequence is TGTGCCAGCAGCTTCCTGATAGTAGCGGGAGGGAATGAGCAGTTCTTC.

The chain has TRBV7-2 and TRBJ1-1, with TRBD1 as a possible D gene (5 bases). Trimming took 5 bases from V and 6 from J, leaving 16 bases between them. The CDR3 is 14 amino acids. CDR1 and CDR2 from the germline V gene are SGHTA and FQGNSA. For the CDR3, the DNA is TGTGCCAGCAGCGGGTGGGACGGCAGAGCTGAAGCTTTCTTT. Its protein product is CASSGWDGRAEAFF. Variable domain in full (rest from reference TRBV7-2 and TRBJ1-1): GAGVSQSPSNKVTEKGKDVELRCDPISGHTALYWYRQSLGQGLEFLIYFQGNSAPDKSGLPSDRFSAERTGGSVSTLTIQRTQQEDSAVYLCASSGWDGRAEAFFGQGTRLTVV.

The chain uses TRBV5-1 and TRBJ2-7, with D tentatively TRBD2 (6 bases). The CDR3 is made up of 15 amino acids. The V end lost 4 bases, the J end lost 5 bases, and 19 bases lay between the germline ends. The V gene's germline CDR1 is SGHRS and CDR2 YFSETQ. DNA for the CDR3: TGCGCCAGCAGCGGAATGGGACTCGCCGTCCACGAGCAGTACTTC. Protein sequence: CASSGMGLAVHEQYF. Full variable domain (remainder filled in from reference TRBV5-1 and TRBJ2-7): KAGVTQTPRYLIKTRGQQVTLSCSPISGHRSVSWYQQTPGQGLQFLFEYFSETQRNKGNFPGRFSGRQFSNSRSEMNVSTLELGDSALYLCASSGMGLAVHEQYFGPGTRLTVT.